The 8 T cell receptor beta chains below come from one sample, sequenced in a study of blood T cell repertoires in COVID-19. Sequencing used immunoSEQ multiplex PCR; TCRdb keeps in-frame clones, though not all of them. The repertoire holds some 69,000 clones, roughly four fifths seen once, with 20% to 25% in the top ten. The sample consisted of peripheral blood. The receptors derive from a woman aged 70-85 years with acute or convalescent COVID-19.

The chain recombines TRBV2 with TRBJ2-3; D is perhaps TRBD2 (6 bases). Trimming removed 10 bases at V and 0 bases at J, with 11 bases between. The CDR3 is 13 residues long. Germline V gene data show CDR1 as SNHLY and CDR2 as FYNNEI. CDR3 residues: CATGLPSTDTQYF. In nucleotides, the CDR3 is TGTGCCACCGGACTACCTAGCACAGATACGCAGTATTTT.

This clone has more than one count but fewer than ten. The chain uses TRBV4-2 and TRBJ1-5; the D is unclear. Germline V gives CDR1 LGHNA, CDR2 YNFKEQ. The CDR3 length is 16 residues. V lost 0 bases, J lost 1 base, and 10 bases lay in between. CDR3 DNA sequence: TGTGCCAGCAGCCAAGAGCTTCGAGGGAGCAATCAGCCCCAGCATTTT. Translation gives CASSQELRGSNQPQHF.

This chain uses TRBV2 with TRBJ1-4; TRBD1 matches 11 bases. The CDR3 totals 14 residues. The ends lost 4 bases at V and 8 bases at J; junction bases unmatched: 3. Germline CDR1 is SNHLY and CDR2 is FYNNEI. The CDR3 reads CASSGDRGYEKLFF. In DNA form, the CDR3 reads TGTGCCAGCAGTGGGGACAGGGGGTACGAAAAACTGTTTTTT. The whole variable domain, remainder taken from reference TRBV2 and TRBJ1-4, is EPEVTQTPSHQVTQMGQEVILRCVPISNHLYFYWYRQILGQKVEFLVSFYNNEISEKSEIFDDQFSVERPDGSNFTLKIRSTKLEDSAMYFCASSGDRGYEKLFFGSGTQLSVL.

This chain connects TRBV6-6 to TRBJ2-7; TRBD1 is a possible D gene (5 bases). This CDR3 region has 17 residues. The V and J ends lost 5 bases and 1 base respectively, with 21 bases between them. CDR1 and CDR2 from the germline V gene are MNHNY and SVGAGI (reference sequence). CDR3 nucleotide sequence: TGTGCCAGCAGTCTCGGACAAACCCGTGCTTGGTCCTACGAGCAGTACTTC. It codes for CASSLGQTRAWSYEQYF.

This clone was recorded only once. This rearrangement joins TRBV2 to TRBJ1-4; TRBD1 aligns across 9 bases. Germline values: CDR1 SNHLY, CDR2 FYNNEI. This CDR3 has 15 amino acids. J lost 8 bases, V lost 3 bases, and 7 bases had no gene match. The CDR3 sequence is CASSEDRGWREKLFF. For the CDR3, the DNA is TGTGCCAGCAGTGAGGACAGGGGATGGAGAGAAAAACTGTTTTTT.

The table lists this clone with a few counts. V usage is TRBV28 and J usage is TRBJ2-7; TRBD1 is a possible D gene (5 bases). The V end was cut by 0 bases, the J end by 1 base, with 7 bases between. The CDR3 runs to 14 residues. Germline CDR1 MDHEN, CDR2 SYDVKM. CDR3 in amino acids: CASSLWGPSYEQYF. CDR3 sequence (DNA): TGTGCCAGCAGTTTATGGGGGCCTTCCTACGAGCAGTACTTC.

The chain recombines TRBV18 with TRBJ1-1, with 12 bases identical to TRBD1. The CDR3 totals 17 residues. Germline assignment: CDR1 KGHSH and CDR2 LQKENI. V lost 2 bases, J lost 8 bases, and 12 bases stayed unmatched. CDR3 DNA: TGTGCCAGCTCACCATTGGGACAGGGGGCGCGGGGCTCGGAAGCTTTCTTT. Amino acids: CASSPLGQGARGSEAFF.

This clone was seen more than once but under ten times. CDR3 bases: TGTGCCAGCAGCGGACTAGCGGGTAACACAGATACGCAGTATTTT. Translating it yields CASSGLAGNTDTQYF. The rearrangement uses TRBV11-3 and TRBJ2-3; 11 bases match TRBD2. V lost 5 bases to trimming and J lost 2 bases; unmatched junction nucleotides: 3. Germline-derived CDR1 and CDR2 are SGHNT and YENEEA. The CDR3 runs 15 residues.